These 9 T cell receptor beta chains originate from one sample sequenced in a study of long-term antiretroviral therapy in people with HIV. With survey level as its setting, the immunoSEQ assay was v3.0. TCRdb's copy holds only in-frame clones and misses some; the assay was immunoSEQ multiplex PCR. The data hold 25,000 to 30,000 clones, with 85% observed a single time. This specimen was unsorted PBMCs, taken 4.7 to 5 years after starting antiretroviral therapy. The receptor set was obtained from a man aged 40-50 years with HIV.

The chain employs TRBV28 and TRBJ1-3; D is unresolved. V was shortened by 2 bases and J by 6 bases, with 5 bases between the two germline ends. CDR3 length: 12 residues. The germline V gene has CDR1 MDHEN and CDR2 SYDVKM. The CDR3 DNA reads TGTGCCAGCAGTTTACAGGAAAACACCATATATTTT. Its protein is CASSLQENTIYF.

The chain uses TRBV7-2 and TRBJ2-3, with D hard to call. With 2 bases removed from V and 5 bases from J, the gap between germline ends came to 11 bases. CDR1 SGHTA and CDR2 FQGNSA come from the germline V gene. The CDR3 consists of 14 residues. Here the CDR3 reads CASSLRQVGDTQYF. The CDR3 DNA reads as TGTGCCAGCAGCTTACGGCAGGTGGGAGATACGCAGTATTTT.

The chain has TRBV7-9 and TRBJ1-6, with 9 bases lining up with TRBD1. V lost 4 bases, J lost 7 bases, and 5 bases stayed unmatched. The CDR3 spans 15 residues. Per the germline V gene, CDR1 is SEHNR and CDR2 is FQNEAQ (reference sequence). CDR3 loop: CASSSWDRDNSPLHF. CDR3 DNA sequence: TGTGCCAGCAGCTCATGGGACAGGGACAATTCACCCCTCCACTTT.

A few counts support this clone. CDR3 bases: TGTGCCAGCAGTGCCCCGGGACAGGGGGCTCGGTACGAGCAGTACTTC. This sequence encodes CASSAPGQGARYEQYF. The chain has TRBV6-1 and TRBJ2-7; 12 nucleotides agree with TRBD1. With V trimmed by 4 bases and J by 4 bases, 8 bases remained unmatched. Germline V gene data show CDR1 as MNHNS and CDR2 as SASEGT. This CDR3 has 16 amino acids.

This sequence joins TRBV5-4 and TRBJ2-4; 7 bases match TRBD2. Germline V gene data show CDR1 as SGHNT and CDR2 as YYREEE (reference sequence). The CDR3 contains 15 residues. J was trimmed by 8 bases and V by 1 base; bases with no gene match: 9. The CDR3 bases are TGTGCCAGCAGCTTGTCTAGCGGTGGGGGAGACATTCAGTACTTC. Its protein product is CASSLSSGGGDIQYF.

The J gene is TRBJ2-2, the V gene TRBV19, with D hard to call. Germline V gene data show CDR1 as LNHDA and CDR2 as SQIVND (reference sequence). V was pared by 4 bases and J by 2 bases, with 8 bases between. This CDR3 region has 14 residues. The CDR3 DNA is TGTGCCAGTAGTACGGCAGACAACACCGGGGAGCTGTTTTTT. It yields the protein CASSTADNTGELFF.

This chain joins TRBV10-2 and TRBJ2-6; the D gene is possibly TRBD1 (5 bases). Germline CDR1 and CDR2: WSHSY and SAAADI. Trimming stripped 6 bases from V and 4 bases from J, with 13 bases between. The CDR3 consists of 15 residues. CDR3 protein: CASSLGHSGANVLTF. The DNA for the CDR3 is TGCGCCAGCAGCCTAGGACATTCCGGGGCCAACGTCCTGACTTTC.

The J gene is TRBJ2-1, the V gene TRBV18, with unresolved D. The CDR3 contains 15 residues. V was shortened by 3 bases and J by 5 bases, with 14 bases between the two germline ends. Germline CDR1 reads KGHSH; CDR2 reads LQKENI. As DNA, the CDR3 is TGTGCCAGCTCACCCTCAAGACAAGGCCACAATGAGCAGTTCTTC. Amino acids: CASSPSRQGHNEQFF.

The CDR3 loop is CASSDRTSGHTDTQYF. The CDR3 region has the DNA TGTGCCAGCAGTGATAGGACTAGCGGCCACACAGATACGCAGTATTTT. The J gene is TRBJ2-3, the V gene TRBV25-1; TRBD2 matches at 10 bases. Germline V lookup: CDR1 MGHDK, CDR2 SYGVNS. This CDR3 spans 16 amino acids. V lost 3 bases to trimming and J lost 2 bases; unmatched junction nucleotides: 5.